This T cell receptor beta chain is drawn from a study of blood T cell repertoires in COVID-19. Study context: Samples of COVID-19 (acute and convalescent) were obtained from the United States, Italy and Spain. Nucleic acid was either cDNA or gDNA, and it came from T cells, B-cell-depleted T cells, or PBMCs.

Original processing notes: Using reference gene primer amplification, nucleated cell counts were estimated. Some clones are missing from TCRdb's copy, which holds only in-frame ones; the method was immunoSEQ multiplex PCR. V and J calls and clone size come straight from that table; D and trimming were deduced from the DNA. The sample carries a few hundred thousand clones, roughly 90% recorded once. V dropped 5 bases and J dropped 1; count of bases not matched to a gene: 1. The CDR3 extends over 14 amino acids. Per the germline V gene, CDR1 is MNHEY and CDR2 is SVGAGI. The chain recombines TRBV6-5 with TRBJ1-5; 8 bases are a match to TRBD1. The sample was peripheral blood. This receptor was taken from a woman aged 55-69 years with COVID-19, enrolled during active disease. DNA of the CDR3: TGTGCCAGCAGTCGGACAGGGAGCAATCAGCCCCAGCATTTT. Its protein product is CASSRTGSNQPQHF.